Reported below is one TCR beta chain. Its cognate antigen has yet to be identified. Base quality data are lacking; no much larger clone is found one base away. As encoded in the germline V gene, CDR1 is SGHRS while CDR2 is YFSETQ. Its CDR3 holds 15 amino acids, cysteine through phenylalanine. The sequence is cut down to CDR3 DNA, 45 bases in frame from base 1. Trimming removed 4 bases from V and 2 bases from J, leaving 14 bases between the germline ends. The listed sequencing device is Illumina NovaSeq 6000. Using 5'RACE with constant-segment primers, TCRalpha and TCRbeta cDNA libraries were constructed, with sample barcodes and unique molecular identifiers added in the process. RNA was extracted from every sample with Trizol reagent. Libraries were amplified in two PCR steps, with a second sample barcode and Illumina TruSeq adapters added in the second step. Sequencing of libraries was performed on an Illumina NovaSeq with 2 x 150 bp paired-end reads. The paper's processing steps were these. Demultiplexing of reads and collapsing into UMI-guided consensus sequences were performed with migec v1.2.7. Using mixcr v2.1.11, the UMI consensuses were aligned to TRA and TRB V and J templates and assembled into clonotypes. A clonotype was counted as expanded or contracted only if both edgeR and NoisET called the change significant, with noise models trained on biological replicates. For edgeR calls, the thresholds were a false discovery rate-adjusted p below 0.01 and a log2 fold-change of 1. As an exploratory analysis of dynamics, max-normalized trajectories of the 1000 most abundant clonotypes were examined with PCA combined with hierarchical clustering. Each responding clone was given a CD4 or CD8 phenotype based on the CD4+ and CD8+ repertoires, which had been sequenced separately. Clones were called with MiXCR by TCRdb after fastp trimmed the public reads at Q25, and only in-frame beta chains were retained. Under each unique CDR3 protein, matching rows form one entry showing the most common genes and DNA. The V and J calls and clone size are TCRdb's, not the authors'. Present in this sample are roughly 610,000 distinct CDR3 sequences, roughly 17% of which were seen just once. The ten largest account for about 8.1% of the sample.

The data belong to a study of T-cell memory formation after mild COVID-19 (dated by TCRdb to the early 2020s). In terms of the full investigation: TCR sequence clusters from the two donors were found to be largely donor specific. In a couple of donors, T-cell clones that expanded and contracted after mild COVID-19 were tracked by sequencing TCRalpha and TCRbeta repertoires over time. Two young, previously healthy adult volunteers, one female and one male, were included in the cohort.

PBMCs were isolated by Ficoll-Paque density gradient centrifugation. Findings and caveats that apply to the study as a whole: Some responding clones were detected in pre-infection memory, suggesting pre-existing cross-reactive memory T cells joined the SARS-CoV-2 response. Only a couple of mild cases were covered by the study, and larger cohorts that include severe cases with pre-infection samples were considered necessary. Clones that contracted from day 15 to 85 showed balanced CD4/CD8 phenotypes, whereas a second wave of clones that expanded from day 15 to 37 leaned towards CD4+. The second-wave clones that peaked on day 37 were not confirmed to be SARS-CoV-2 specific. Contracting CD4+ clones turned up mainly in the CM and EM memory subsets, whereas EMRA was where CD8+ clones were enriched.

The material sequenced was PBMCs or a T cell subset sorted from them (not recorded which). The TCR sequence derives from an adult woman who had mild COVID-19 (a few samples of this study predate the infection). The sample titles of this study are shuffled in the database, so cell type and time point are left out; the donor was told from shared clones. The chain is encoded by TRBV5-1 joined to TRBJ2-3; the D gene is perhaps TRBD2, from 7 matching bases. In nucleotide form, the sequence is TGCGCCAGCAGCCGAGGGGGGGGTGACACAGATACGCAGTATTTT. This is translated as CASSRGGGDTDTQYF.